This paragraph reports one T cell receptor beta chain. This clonotype was observed a handful of times. There is no known antigen for this receptor. No base quality values were provided; no much bigger clone lies one nucleotide off. To prepare the library, 5' RACE was applied. Sequencing used an Illumina HiSeq 2000. Template switching introduced a universal primer binding site; the final cDNA contained a unique molecular identifier, enabling accurate counting of TCR cDNA molecules. Specific primers in the conserved constant-segment region were used to synthesize first-strand cDNA for the TCR alpha and beta chains. To control for contamination, every cDNA library carried two barcodes: a SMART-Mk sample barcode plus Illumina barcodes. TruSeq adapter sequences and Illumina sample barcodes were added in two successive PCR steps. The TCR alpha and beta cDNA libraries were sequenced on the Illumina HiSeq platform using custom primers. The authors processed their data as follows. Raw reads were processed with MiGEC to extract unique molecular identifiers, and MiXCR was used to determine CDR3 positions. For each individual, recombination models were inferred using an EM algorithm with the repgenHMM and IGoR tools. The analysis of shared clonotypes was done with the tcR package in R, with sharing normalized by the product of cloneset sizes. To study raw recombination free of thymic and clonal selection effects, out-of-frame nonproductive sequences were analyzed. TCRdb reprocessed the public reads (quality trimming at Q25 with fastp, clone calling with MiXCR) and kept in-frame beta chains. Each entry is one CDR3 protein sequence, shown with its most common DNA and genes. V and J calls and clone size were set by TCRdb, not the authors. This sample holds more than 650,000 distinct CDR3 sequences; approximately 6% were observed only once. The ten largest clones represent 1.5% to 2% of the sample.

This record comes from a study of identical twins listed by TCRdb under 2016. In the study overall: To test whether fetal clonotypes persist, the study used deep sequencing on TCR alpha and beta repertoires from monozygotic twins, unrelated adults of various ages, and cord blood. To rule out contamination, replicate twin experiments were performed at different times with different library preparation protocols. Here is what the overall study found, with its caveats: Recombination models systematically underestimated out-of-frame TCR alpha sharing in monozygotic twins but agreed with sharing between unrelated individuals. Because the same donors could not be followed over many years, the conclusions depended on cross-sectional statistical analysis. Zero-insertion analyses could be partly confounded by invariant T cells such as MAIT and iNKT, though diverse VJ usage argued against such confounding for most clonotypes. Compared with coincidental sharing between unrelated individuals, out-of-frame TCR alpha sequences shared between twins showed an excess of sequences with low generation probability. Fewer insertions were carried by abundant cord blood beta clonotypes; a weaker similar trend was observed in young adult naive repertoires, while no such trend was observed in memory repertoires. Excess twin sharing in beta out-of-frame sequences was weaker because fewer shared sequences lowered the signal-to-noise ratio.

Trimming at the junction amounts to 10 bases on V and 6 bases on J, and the germline ends lie 10 bases apart. Spanning cysteine to phenylalanine, the CDR3 consists of 11 amino acids. This entry keeps only the CDR3 DNA: 33 bases, framed from base 1. The germline V gene gives CDR1 as MNHEY and CDR2 as SVGAGI. All donors were healthy Caucasians. Three unrelated non-twin adults were also sequenced: a male aged 18 to 30, a male aged 50 to 60 and a female aged 50 to 60. Using Miltenyi CD45RO+ enrichment and human naive T-cell isolation kits, memory (CD45RO+) and naive T cells were isolated from PBMC. The chain couples TRBV6-5 to TRBJ2-1; the D gene lacks a confident call. The origin of this receptor is a man younger than 35 in good health. Sequencing was carried out using naive T cells sorted from blood. The cell subset or site tag for this specimen amounts to: cells isolated with a human naive T-cell isolation kit. CDR3 region: CATLWSNEQFF. Read as DNA, the sequence is TGTGCCACCCTCTGGAGCAATGAGCAGTTCTTC.